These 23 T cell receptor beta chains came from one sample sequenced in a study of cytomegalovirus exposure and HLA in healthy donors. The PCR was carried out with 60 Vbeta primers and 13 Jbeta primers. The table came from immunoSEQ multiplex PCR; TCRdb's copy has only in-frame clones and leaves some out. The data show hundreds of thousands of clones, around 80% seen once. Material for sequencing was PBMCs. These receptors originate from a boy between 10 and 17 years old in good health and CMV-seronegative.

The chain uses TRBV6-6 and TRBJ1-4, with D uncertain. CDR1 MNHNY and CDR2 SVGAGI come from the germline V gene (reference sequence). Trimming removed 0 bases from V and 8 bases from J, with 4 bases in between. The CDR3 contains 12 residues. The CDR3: CASSYSGEKLFF. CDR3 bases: TGTGCCAGCAGTTACTCTGGCGAAAAACTGTTTTTT.

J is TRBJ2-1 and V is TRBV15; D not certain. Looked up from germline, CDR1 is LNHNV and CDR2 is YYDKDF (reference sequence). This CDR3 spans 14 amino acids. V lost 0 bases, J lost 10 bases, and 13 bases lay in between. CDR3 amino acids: CATSRDPGYREQFF. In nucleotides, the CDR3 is TGTGCCACCAGCAGAGATCCAGGATATCGGGAGCAGTTCTTC.

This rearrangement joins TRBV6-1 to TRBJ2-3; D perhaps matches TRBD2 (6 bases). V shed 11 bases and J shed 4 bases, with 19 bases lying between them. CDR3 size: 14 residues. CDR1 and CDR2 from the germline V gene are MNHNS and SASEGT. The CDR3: CAARGSGGADTQYF. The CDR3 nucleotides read TGTGCCGCCCGGGGGTCGGGTGGGGCAGATACGCAGTATTTT.

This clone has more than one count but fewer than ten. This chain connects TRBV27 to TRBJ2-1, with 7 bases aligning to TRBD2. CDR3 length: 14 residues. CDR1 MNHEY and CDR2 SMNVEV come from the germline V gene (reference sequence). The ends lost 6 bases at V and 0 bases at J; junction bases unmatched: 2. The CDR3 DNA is TGTGCCAGCAGGGGACTATACTCCTACAATGAGCAGTTCTTC. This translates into CASRGLYSYNEQFF.

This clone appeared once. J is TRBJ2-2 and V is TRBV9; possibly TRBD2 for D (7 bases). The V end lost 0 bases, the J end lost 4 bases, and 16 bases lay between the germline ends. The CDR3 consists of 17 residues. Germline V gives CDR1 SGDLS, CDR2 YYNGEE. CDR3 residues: CASSVETWGGGTGELFF. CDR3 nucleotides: TGTGCCAGCAGCGTAGAGACCTGGGGGGGCGGCACCGGGGAGCTGTTTTTT.

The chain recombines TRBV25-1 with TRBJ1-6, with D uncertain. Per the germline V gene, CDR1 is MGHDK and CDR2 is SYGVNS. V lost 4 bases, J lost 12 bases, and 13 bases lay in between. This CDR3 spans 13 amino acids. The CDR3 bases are TGTGCCAGCAGTGTAATAACAGAGGGACCCCTCCACTTT. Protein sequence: CASSVITEGPLHF.

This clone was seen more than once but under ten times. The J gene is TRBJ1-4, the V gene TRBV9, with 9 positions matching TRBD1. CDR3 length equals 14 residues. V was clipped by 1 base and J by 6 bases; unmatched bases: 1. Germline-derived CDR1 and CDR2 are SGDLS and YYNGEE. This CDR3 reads CASSVRTGDEKLFF. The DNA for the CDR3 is TGTGCCAGCAGCGTAAGGACAGGGGATGAAAAACTGTTTTTT.

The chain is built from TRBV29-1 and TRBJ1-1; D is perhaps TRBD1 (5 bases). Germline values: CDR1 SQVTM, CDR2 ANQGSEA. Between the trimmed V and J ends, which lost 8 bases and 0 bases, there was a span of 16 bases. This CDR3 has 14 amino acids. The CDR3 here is CSTPGRGMNTEAFF. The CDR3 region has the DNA TGCAGCACCCCTGGGAGGGGCATGAACACTGAAGCTTTCTTT.

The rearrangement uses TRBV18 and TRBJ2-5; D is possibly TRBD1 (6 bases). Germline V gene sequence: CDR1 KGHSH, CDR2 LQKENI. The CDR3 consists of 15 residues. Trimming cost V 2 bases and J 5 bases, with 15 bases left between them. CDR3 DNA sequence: TGTGCCAGCTCACCAACAGGGAATAATGTGGAGACCCAGTACTTC. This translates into CASSPTGNNVETQYF. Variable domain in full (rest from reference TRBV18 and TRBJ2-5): NAGVMQNPRHLVRRRGQEARLRCSPMKGHSHVYWYRQLPEEGLKFMVYLQKENIIDESGMPKERFSAEFPKEGPSILRIQQVVRGDSAAYFCASSPTGNNVETQYFGPGTRLLVL.

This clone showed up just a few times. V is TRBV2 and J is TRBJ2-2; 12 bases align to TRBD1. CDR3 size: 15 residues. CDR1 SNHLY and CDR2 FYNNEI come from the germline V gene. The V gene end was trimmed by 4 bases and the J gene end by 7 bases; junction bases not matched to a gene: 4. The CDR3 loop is CASSAGQGAGGELFF. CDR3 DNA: TGTGCCAGCAGTGCGGGACAGGGGGCTGGCGGGGAGCTGTTTTTT.

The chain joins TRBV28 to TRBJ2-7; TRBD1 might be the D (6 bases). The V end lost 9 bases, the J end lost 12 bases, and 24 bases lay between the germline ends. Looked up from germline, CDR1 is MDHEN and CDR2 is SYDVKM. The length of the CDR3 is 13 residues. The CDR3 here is CASSTGFIWNPYF. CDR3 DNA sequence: TGTGCCAGTTCGACAGGTTTTATATGGAATCCGTACTTC.

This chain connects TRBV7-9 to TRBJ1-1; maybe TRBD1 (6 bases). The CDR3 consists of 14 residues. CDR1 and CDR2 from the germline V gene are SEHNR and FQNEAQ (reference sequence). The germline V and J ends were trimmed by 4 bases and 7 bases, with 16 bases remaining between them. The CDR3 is CASSWPGARGEAFF. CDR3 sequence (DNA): TGTGCCAGCAGCTGGCCAGGGGCCCGGGGTGAAGCTTTCTTT.

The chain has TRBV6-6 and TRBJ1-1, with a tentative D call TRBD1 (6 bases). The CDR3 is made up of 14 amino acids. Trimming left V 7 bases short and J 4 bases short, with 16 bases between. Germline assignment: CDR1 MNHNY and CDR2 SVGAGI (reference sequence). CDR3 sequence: CASTQTGPPTEAFF. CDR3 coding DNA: TGTGCCAGCACCCAGACAGGCCCACCCACTGAAGCTTTCTTT.

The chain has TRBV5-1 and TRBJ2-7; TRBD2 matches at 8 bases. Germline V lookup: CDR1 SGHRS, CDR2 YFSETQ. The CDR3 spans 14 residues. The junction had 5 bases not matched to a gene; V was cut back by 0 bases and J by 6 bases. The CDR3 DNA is TGCGCCAGCAGCTTGGGCGGTAGCGGGGTCGAGCAGTACTTC. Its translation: CASSLGGSGVEQYF.

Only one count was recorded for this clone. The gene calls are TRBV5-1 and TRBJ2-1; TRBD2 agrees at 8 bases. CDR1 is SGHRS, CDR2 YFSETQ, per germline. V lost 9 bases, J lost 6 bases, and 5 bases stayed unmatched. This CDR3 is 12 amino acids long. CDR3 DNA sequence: TGCGCCACCCGACTAGCGACCAATGAGCAGTTCTTC. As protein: CATRLATNEQFF.

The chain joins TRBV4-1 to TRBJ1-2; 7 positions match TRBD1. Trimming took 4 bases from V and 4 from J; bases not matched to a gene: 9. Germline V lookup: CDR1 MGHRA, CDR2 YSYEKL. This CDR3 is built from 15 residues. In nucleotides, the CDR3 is TGCGCCAGCAGCCCCGGCCAGGGGGACCTCTATGGCTACACCTTC. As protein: CASSPGQGDLYGYTF.

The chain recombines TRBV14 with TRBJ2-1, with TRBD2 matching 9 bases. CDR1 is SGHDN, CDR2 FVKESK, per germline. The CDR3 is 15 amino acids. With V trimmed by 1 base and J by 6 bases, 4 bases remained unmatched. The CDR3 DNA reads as TGTGCCAGCAGCCAAGTACCGGGACTAGCCAATGAGCAGTTCTTC. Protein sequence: CASSQVPGLANEQFF.

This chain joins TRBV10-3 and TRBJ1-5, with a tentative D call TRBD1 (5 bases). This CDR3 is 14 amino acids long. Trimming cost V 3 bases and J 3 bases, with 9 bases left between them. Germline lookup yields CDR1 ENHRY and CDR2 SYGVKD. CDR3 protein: CAISDNRFNQPQHF. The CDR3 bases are TGTGCCATCAGTGATAACAGGTTCAATCAGCCCCAGCATTTT.

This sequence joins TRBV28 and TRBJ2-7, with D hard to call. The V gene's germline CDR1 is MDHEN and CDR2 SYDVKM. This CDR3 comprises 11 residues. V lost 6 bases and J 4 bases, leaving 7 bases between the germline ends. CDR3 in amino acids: CASRTFYEQYF. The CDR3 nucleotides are TGTGCCAGCAGGACATTTTACGAGCAGTACTTC.

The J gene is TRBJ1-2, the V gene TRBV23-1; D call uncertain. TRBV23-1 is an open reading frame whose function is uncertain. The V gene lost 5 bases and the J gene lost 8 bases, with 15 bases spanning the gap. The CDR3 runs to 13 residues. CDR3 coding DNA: TGCGCCAGCAGTTGCTTTACGACTTGGGGCTACACCTTC. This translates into CASSCFTTWGYTF.

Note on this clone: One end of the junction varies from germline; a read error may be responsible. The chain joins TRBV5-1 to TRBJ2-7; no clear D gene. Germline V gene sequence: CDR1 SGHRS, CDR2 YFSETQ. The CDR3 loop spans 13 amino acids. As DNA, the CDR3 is TGCGCCAGCAGCTTGGCGACCTCCTACGAGCGGTACTTC. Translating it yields CASSLATSYERYF.

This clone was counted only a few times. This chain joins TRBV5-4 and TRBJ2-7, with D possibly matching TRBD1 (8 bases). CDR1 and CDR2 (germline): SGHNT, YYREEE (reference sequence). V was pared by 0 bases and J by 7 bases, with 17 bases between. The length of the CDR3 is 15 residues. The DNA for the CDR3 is TGTGCCAGCAGCTTGGGGACAGGGAGAGCGGGGGAGCAGTACTTC. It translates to CASSLGTGRAGEQYF.

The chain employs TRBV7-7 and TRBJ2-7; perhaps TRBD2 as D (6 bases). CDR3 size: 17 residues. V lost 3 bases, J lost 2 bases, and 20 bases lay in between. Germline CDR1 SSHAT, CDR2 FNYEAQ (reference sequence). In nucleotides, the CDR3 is TGTGCCAGCAGCTTCGGGGACTCCCTGACGGTGGCCTACGAGCAGTACTTC. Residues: CASSFGDSLTVAYEQYF.